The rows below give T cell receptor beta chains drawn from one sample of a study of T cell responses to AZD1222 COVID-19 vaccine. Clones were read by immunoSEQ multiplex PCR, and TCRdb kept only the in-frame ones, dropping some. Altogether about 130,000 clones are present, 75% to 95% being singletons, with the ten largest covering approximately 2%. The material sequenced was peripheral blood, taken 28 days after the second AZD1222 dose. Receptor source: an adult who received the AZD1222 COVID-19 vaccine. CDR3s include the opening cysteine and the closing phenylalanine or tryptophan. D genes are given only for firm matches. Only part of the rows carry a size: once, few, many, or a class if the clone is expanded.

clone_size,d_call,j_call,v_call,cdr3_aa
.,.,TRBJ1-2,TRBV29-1,CSVDSYGYTF
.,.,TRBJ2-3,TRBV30,CAWGPMGDTQYF
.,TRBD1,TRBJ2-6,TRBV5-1,CASSSTGADSGANVLTF
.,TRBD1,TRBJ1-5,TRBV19,CASSTDRGRGLGNQPQHF
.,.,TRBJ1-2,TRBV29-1,CSALGAGVREYGYTF
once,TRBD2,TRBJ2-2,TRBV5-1,CASSKEVLAGATGELFF
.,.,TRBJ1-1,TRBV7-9,CASSLNVPVNTEAFF
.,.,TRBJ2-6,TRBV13,CASSPPGTGANVLTF
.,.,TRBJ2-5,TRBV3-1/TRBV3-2,CASSYPDQETQYF
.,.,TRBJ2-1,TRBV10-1,CASRHRLNEQFF
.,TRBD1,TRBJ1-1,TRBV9,CASSFTGEGNTEAFF